Below, 7 T cell receptor beta chains from the same sample are listed, as sequenced in a study of T cell repertoires in cytomegalovirus infection. TCRdb re-called the reads through MiXCR, storing one row per CDR3 protein. This table has 830,000 or so distinct CDR3 sequences, around a third appearing once. These receptors have no known antigen. The sample consisted of cultured CD8+ T cells from PBMCs, taken from culture after CMV antigen stimulation. The source is a human donor in good health (CMV status not recorded). Some clones in this sample may be carry-over from other donors' samples.

This clonotype was detected a few times. The V call is TRBV7-2, the J call TRBJ1-1; 9 nucleotides line up with TRBD1. This CDR3 has 13 amino acids. J was trimmed by 6 bases and V by 3 bases; bases with no gene match: 2. Germline CDR1 SGHTA, CDR2 FQGNSA. The CDR3: CASSFRQGAEAFF. The CDR3 bases are TGTGCCAGCAGCTTCCGACAGGGGGCTGAAGCTTTCTTT.

Of note for this clonotype: This may be a read error: a much more frequent sequence differs by one nucleotide. This chain's CDR3 is CAGSLQRAGSDTQYF. The CDR3 bases are TGTGCCGGCAGCTTACAGCGGGCGGGATCCGATACGCAGTATTTT. V gene TRBV7-2 combines with J gene TRBJ2-3; D might be TRBD2 (6 bases). The CDR3 length is 15 residues. The germline CDR1 and CDR2 sequences are SGHTA and FQGNSA.

This sequence joins TRBV5-4 and TRBJ2-3; D unresolved. V was cut by 0 bases and J by 2 bases, with 10 bases left in between. The germline CDR1 and CDR2 sequences are SGHNT and YYREEE (reference sequence). This CDR3 region has 15 residues. CDR3 loop: CASSLGTRYTDTQYF. The CDR3, as DNA: TGTGCCAGCAGCTTGGGAACCAGATACACAGATACGCAGTATTTT.

The chain uses TRBV2 and TRBJ2-3; 7 positions match TRBD2. Trimming took 0 bases from V and 3 from J; bases not matched to a gene: 6. This CDR3 is built from 16 residues. Germline V gene data show CDR1 as SNHLY and CDR2 as FYNNEI. The CDR3 coding sequence is TGTGCCAGCAGTGAAGCCCCGGGGGGAAAAACAGATACGCAGTATTTT. Encoded protein: CASSEAPGGKTDTQYF.

A single count supports this clonotype. V gene TRBV6-1 combines with J gene TRBJ1-1; no firm D call. V shed 1 base and J shed 5 bases, with 11 bases lying between them. Germline-derived CDR1 and CDR2 are MNHNS and SASEGT. The CDR3 consists of 14 residues. CDR3 amino acids: CASSEVRRRTEAFF. Here the CDR3 DNA reads TGTGCCAGCAGTGAAGTCCGCCGAAGAACTGAAGCTTTCTTT.

The table lists this clonotype with many counts. This chain links TRBV12-3 or TRBV12-4 with TRBJ2-3; D is undetermined. The CDR3 length is 13 residues. V dropped 1 base and J dropped 4 bases, with 6 bases sitting between them. The CDR3 DNA reads as TGTGCCAGCAGTTTAGTCTATTCAGATACGCAGTATTTT. It encodes CASSLVYSDTQYF.

This chain joins TRBV28 and TRBJ2-7; D is unclear. The V gene's germline CDR1 is MDHEN and CDR2 SYDVKM. The CDR3 is 15 amino acids. CDR3 protein: CASSTKDMLGEVQDV. For the CDR3, the DNA is TGTGCCAGCAGTACCAAAGACATGCTCGGTGAGGTGCAGGACGTC.